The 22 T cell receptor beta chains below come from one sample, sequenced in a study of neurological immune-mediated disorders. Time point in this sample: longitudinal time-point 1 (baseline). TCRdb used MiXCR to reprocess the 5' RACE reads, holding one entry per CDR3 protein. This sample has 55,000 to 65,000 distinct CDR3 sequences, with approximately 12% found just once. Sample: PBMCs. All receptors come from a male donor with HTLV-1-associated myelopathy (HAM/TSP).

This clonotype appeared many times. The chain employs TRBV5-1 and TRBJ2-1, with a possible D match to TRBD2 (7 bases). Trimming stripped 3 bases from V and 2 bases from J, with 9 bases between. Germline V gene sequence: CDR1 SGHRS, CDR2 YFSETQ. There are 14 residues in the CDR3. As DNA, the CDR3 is TGCGCCAGCAGCTACGGGGGGCCCTACAATGAGCAGTTCTTC. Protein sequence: CASSYGGPYNEQFF.

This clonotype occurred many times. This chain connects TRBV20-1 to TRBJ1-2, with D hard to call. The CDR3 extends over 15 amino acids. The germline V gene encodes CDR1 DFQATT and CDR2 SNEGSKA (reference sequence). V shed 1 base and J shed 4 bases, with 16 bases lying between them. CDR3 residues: CSARVDGSPAYGYTF. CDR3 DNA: TGCAGTGCTAGAGTAGACGGCTCCCCGGCCTATGGCTACACCTTC.

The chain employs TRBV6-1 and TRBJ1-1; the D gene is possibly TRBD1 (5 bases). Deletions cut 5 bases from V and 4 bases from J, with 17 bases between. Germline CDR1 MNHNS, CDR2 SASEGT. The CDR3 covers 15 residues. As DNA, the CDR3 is TGTGCCAGCAGTACCCAAGGGACGGGGGGCACTGAAGCTTTCTTT. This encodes CASSTQGTGGTEAFF.

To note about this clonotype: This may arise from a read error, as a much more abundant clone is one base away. This CDR3 is CANLRGGSTEAFF. The CDR3 region has the DNA TGTGCCAACCTAAGGGGGGGAAGCACTGAAGCTTTCTTT. This rearrangement joins TRBV6-6 to TRBJ1-1; TRBD1 is a possible D gene (6 bases). The V gene's germline CDR1 is MNHNY and CDR2 SVGAGI (reference sequence). V lost 10 bases and J lost 4, with 16 bases in between. The CDR3 runs to 13 residues.

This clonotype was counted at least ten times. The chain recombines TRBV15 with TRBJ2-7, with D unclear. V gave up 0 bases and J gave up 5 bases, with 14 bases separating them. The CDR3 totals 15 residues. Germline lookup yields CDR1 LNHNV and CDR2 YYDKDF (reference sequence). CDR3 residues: CATSRDLAETHEQYF. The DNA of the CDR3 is TGTGCCACCAGCAGAGATCTGGCCGAGACCCACGAGCAGTACTTC.

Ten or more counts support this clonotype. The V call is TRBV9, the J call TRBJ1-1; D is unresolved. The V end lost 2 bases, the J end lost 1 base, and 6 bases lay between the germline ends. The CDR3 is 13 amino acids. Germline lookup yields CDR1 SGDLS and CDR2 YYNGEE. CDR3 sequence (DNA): TGTGCCAGCAGCGTTGAGGAGAACACTGAAGCTTTCTTT. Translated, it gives CASSVEENTEAFF.

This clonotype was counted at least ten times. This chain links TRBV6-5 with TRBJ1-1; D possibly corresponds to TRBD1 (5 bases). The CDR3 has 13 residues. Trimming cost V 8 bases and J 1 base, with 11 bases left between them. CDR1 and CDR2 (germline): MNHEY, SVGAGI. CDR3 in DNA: TGTGCCAGCGCTTGGGGCCGGAACACTGAAGCTTTCTTT. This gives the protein CASAWGRNTEAFF.

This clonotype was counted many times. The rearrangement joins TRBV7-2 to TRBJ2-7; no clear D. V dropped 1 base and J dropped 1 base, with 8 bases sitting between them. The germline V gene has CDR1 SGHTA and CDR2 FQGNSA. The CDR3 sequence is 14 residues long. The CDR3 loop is CASSLERSSYEQYF. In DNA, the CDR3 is TGTGCCAGCAGCTTAGAGAGGAGTTCCTACGAGCAGTACTTC.

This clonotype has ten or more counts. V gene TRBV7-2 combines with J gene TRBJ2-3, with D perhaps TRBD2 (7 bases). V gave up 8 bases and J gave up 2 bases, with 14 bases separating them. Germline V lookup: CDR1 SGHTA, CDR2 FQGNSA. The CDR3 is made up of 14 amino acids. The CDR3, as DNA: TGTGCCAGCCGTTTGGGGGGGGCCACAGATACGCAGTATTTT. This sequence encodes CASRLGGATDTQYF. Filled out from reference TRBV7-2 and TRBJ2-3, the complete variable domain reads GAGVSQSPSNKVTEKGKDVELRCDPISGHTALYWYRQSLGQGLEFLIYFQGNSAPDKSGLPSDRFSAERTGGSVSTLTIQRTQQEDSAVYLCASRLGGATDTQYFGPGTRLTVL.

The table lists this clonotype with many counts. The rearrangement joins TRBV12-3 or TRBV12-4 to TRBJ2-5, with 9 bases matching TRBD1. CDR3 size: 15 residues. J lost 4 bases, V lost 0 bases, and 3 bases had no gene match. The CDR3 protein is CASSLAQGAGETQYF. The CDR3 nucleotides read TGTGCCAGCAGTTTAGCACAGGGGGCAGGAGAGACCCAGTACTTC.

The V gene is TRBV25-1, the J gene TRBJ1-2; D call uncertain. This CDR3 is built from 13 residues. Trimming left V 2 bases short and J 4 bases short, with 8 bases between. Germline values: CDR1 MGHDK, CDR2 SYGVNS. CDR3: CASSETRIYGYTF. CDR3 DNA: TGTGCCAGCAGTGAAACCCGGATCTATGGCTACACCTTC.

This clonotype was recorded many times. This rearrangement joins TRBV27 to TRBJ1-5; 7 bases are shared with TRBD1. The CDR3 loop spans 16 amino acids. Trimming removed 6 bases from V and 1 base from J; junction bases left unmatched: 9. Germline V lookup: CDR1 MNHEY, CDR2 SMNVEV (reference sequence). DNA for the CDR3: TGTGCCAGCAGAAACCTAGGGACAGCGAGCAATCAGCCCCAGCATTTT. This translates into CASRNLGTASNQPQHF.

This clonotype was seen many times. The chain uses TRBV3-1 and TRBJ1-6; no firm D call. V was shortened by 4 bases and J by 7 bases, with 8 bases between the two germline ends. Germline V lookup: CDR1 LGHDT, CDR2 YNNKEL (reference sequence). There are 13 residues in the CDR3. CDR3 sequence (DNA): TGTGCCAGCAGCCTCGACGGAAATTCACCCCTCCACTTT. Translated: CASSLDGNSPLHF.

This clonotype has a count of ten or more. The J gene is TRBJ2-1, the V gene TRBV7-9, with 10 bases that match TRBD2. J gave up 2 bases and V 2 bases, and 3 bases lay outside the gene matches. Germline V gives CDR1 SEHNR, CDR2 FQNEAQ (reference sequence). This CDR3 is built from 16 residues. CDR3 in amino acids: CASSLSLAGAYNEQFF. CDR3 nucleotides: TGTGCCAGCAGCTTATCGCTAGCGGGGGCCTACAATGAGCAGTTCTTC.

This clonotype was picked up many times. CDR3 in amino acids: CASSLLGVAREAFF. The CDR3 nucleotides read TGTGCCAGCAGCTTGTTGGGGGTGGCGAGGGAAGCTTTCTTT. This chain joins TRBV5-5 and TRBJ1-1; D may be TRBD1 (5 bases). The germline V gene encodes CDR1 SGHKS and CDR2 YYEKEE (reference sequence). V lost 1 base and J lost 8, with 15 bases in between. The CDR3 has 14 residues.

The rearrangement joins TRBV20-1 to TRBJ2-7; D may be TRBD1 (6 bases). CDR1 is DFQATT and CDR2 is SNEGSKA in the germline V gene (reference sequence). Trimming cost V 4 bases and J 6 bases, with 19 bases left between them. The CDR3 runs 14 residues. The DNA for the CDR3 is TGCAGTGCTAACAGGGTAAACACTCCTGGCGAGCAGTACTTC. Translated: CSANRVNTPGEQYF.

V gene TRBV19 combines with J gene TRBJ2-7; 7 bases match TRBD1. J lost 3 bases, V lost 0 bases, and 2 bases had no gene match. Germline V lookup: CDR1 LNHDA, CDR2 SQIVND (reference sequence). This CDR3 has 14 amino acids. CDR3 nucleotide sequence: TGTGCCAGTAGTATAGATCGACAGGGCTACGAGCAGTACTTC. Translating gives CASSIDRQGYEQYF.

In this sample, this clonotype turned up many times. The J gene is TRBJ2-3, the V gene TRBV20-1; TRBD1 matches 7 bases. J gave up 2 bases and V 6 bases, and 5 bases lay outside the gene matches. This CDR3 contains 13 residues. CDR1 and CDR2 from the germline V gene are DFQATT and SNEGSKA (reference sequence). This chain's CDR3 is CSAWTGVTDTQYF. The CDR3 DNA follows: TGCAGTGCATGGACAGGAGTCACAGATACGCAGTATTTT.

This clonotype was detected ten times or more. CDR3 coding DNA: TGCAGTGCTCCTCCCCTGCGGGGGGCTGGGGAGACCCAGTACTTC. This translates into CSAPPLRGAGETQYF. The V call is TRBV20-1, the J call TRBJ2-5; 8 bases agree with TRBD2. Trimming at V came to 5 bases and at J to 5 bases, leaving 13 bases not matched to a gene. Germline CDR1 is DFQATT and CDR2 is SNEGSKA (reference sequence). This CDR3 spans 15 amino acids.

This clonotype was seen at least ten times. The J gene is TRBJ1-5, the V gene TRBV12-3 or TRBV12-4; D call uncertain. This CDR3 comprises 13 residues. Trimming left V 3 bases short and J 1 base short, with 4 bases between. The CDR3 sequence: CASSFESNQPQHF. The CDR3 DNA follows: TGTGCCAGCAGTTTTGAAAGCAATCAGCCCCAGCATTTT.

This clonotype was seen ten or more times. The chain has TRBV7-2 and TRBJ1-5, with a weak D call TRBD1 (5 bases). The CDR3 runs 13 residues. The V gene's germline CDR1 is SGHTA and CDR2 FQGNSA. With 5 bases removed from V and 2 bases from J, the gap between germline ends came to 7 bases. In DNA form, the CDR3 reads TGTGCCAGCAGCACCAGGGGCAATCAGCCCCAGCATTTT. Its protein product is CASSTRGNQPQHF.

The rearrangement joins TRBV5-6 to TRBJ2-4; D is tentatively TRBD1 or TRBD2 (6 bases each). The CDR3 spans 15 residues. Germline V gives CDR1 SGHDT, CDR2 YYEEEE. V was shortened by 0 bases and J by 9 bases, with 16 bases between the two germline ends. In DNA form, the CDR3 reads TGTGCCAGCAGCTTGGCCGTTGGAGGGGGAAGCATTCAGTACTTC. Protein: CASSLAVGGGSIQYF. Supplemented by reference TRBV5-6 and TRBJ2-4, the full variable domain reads DAGVTQSPTHLIKTRGQQVTLRCSPKSGHDTVSWYQQALGQGPQFIFQYYEEEERQRGNFPDRFSGHQFPNYSSELNVNALLLGDSALYLCASSLAVGGGSIQYFGAGTRLSVL.